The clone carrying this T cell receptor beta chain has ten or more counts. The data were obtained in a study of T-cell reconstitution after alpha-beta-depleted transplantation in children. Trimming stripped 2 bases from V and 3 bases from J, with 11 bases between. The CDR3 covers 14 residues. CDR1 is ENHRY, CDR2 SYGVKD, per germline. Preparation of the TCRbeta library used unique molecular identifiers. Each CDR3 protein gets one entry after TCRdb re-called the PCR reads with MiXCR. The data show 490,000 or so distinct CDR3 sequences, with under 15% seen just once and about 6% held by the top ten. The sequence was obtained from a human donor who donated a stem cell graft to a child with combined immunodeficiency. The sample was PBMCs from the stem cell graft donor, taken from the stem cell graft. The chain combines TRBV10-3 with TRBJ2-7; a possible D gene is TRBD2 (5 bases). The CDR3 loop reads CAISEGGGVYEQYF. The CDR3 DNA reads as TGTGCCATCAGTGAGGGAGGTGGTGTCTACGAGCAGTACTTC.